This note documents a single TCR beta chain sequence. The method was immunoSEQ multiplex PCR; TCRdb's version includes in-frame clones alone and lacks a portion of them. The data show some 96,000 clones, more than 85% seen once. Germline V gene sequence: CDR1 SEHNR, CDR2 FQNEAQ (reference sequence). V lost 8 bases to trimming and J lost 2 bases, with 17 bases between them. This CDR3 comprises 15 residues. These data originate in a study of blood T cell repertoires in COVID-19. Across the study: From T cells, B-cell-depleted T cells, or PBMCs came the material, which was cDNA or gDNA.

The sequenced sample was peripheral blood. This clonotype originated in a man aged 25 to 40 in a cohort sampled during active COVID-19. J is TRBJ2-3 and V is TRBV7-9; tentative D call: TRBD1 (6 bases). The DNA for the CDR3 is TGTGCCAGCTCCCCAGGGACACCCTACACAGATACGCAGTATTTT. Its translation is CASSPGTPYTDTQYF.